The sequence of this T cell receptor beta chain was determined in a study of metastatic and nonmetastatic thyroid tumors. Study in general: The authors compared repertoires across blood and tumor or nodule tissue from malignant and benign thyroid patients.

Not a single patient had been given any form of treatment at any point before undergoing thyroid surgery. Findings of the study overall: Malignant thyroid tumors reportedly exceeded benign nodules significantly in TCR beta diversity, with the difference appearing in blood and tumor.

V dropped 5 bases and J dropped 8 bases, with 18 bases sitting between them. The CDR3 length is 14 residues. Per germline, CDR1 MNHNS and CDR2 SASEGT. This clone was recorded at least ten times. Its antigen is unidentified. Authors' data handling: Clinicopathological groups of papillary thyroid cancer showed CDR3 differences that were used to build a distant-metastasis classifier. TCRdb re-called the PCR reads through MiXCR. The V and J calls come from TCRdb's annotation, not from the publication. The sample consists of approximately 74,000 clones, more than 13% of them appearing once. What was sequenced was blood. This TCR was recovered from a male donor with papillary thyroid cancer or a benign thyroid nodule (not recorded which). Some clones in this sample may be carry-over from other donors' samples. The gene calls are TRBV6-1 and TRBJ1-2; a weak D match, TRBD1 (6 bases). Here the CDR3 DNA reads TGTGCCAGCAGTTTCCGGGGGGGGGCAAGGGGCTACACCTTC. It encodes CASSFRGGARGYTF.